The present entry profiles one T cell receptor (beta chain) with its context. There is no known antigen for this receptor. Per-nucleotide qualities are absent, and no much larger clonotype sits a single base away. This entry comes from a study of OX40 agonist ivuxolimab in advanced cancers. General notes on the study: Ivuxolimab was a fully human IgG2 agonistic monoclonal antibody targeting the costimulatory receptor OX40 (CD134). In the dose-escalation cohort, roughly four fifths of patients were male, and the mean age was roughly 60 years, with a range of roughly 23 to 85. The paper reports the monotherapy dose-escalation portion (N ≈ 50 patients) of the phase I ivuxolimab trial. The purpose of peripheral TCRbeta sequencing was to test whether ivuxolimab changed TCR sequence diversity and led to clonal T-cell expansion. Prior anti-PD-1, anti-PD-L1 or anti-CTLA-4 therapy was permitted, and checkpoint inhibitors had been received by around 40% of dose-escalation patients. Intravenous ivuxolimab was administered to patients every 2 weeks at six dose levels: 0.01, 0.1, 0.3, 1.5, 3 and 10 mg/kg. Of the approximately 54 dose-escalation patients, hepatocellular carcinoma was present in about 20, melanoma in around 15, renal cell carcinoma in 9 and head and neck cancer in 9. Three dose-escalation patients achieved partial responses, one with hepatocellular carcinoma and two with cutaneous melanoma. Broader findings and caveats from the paper: Low levels of normalized T-cell clonal expansion were also shown by some nonresponding patients. Antigen specificity was not determined for the clonally expanded peripheral T cells. In the 0.1-3.0 mg/kg groups, partial responders were among the patients with the lowest normalized peripheral clonal expansion, particularly in CD8+ T cells. At doses of 0.1 to 3.0 mg/kg, clonal expansion of both CD4+ and CD8+ blood T cells was observed from baseline to week 6. After ivuxolimab, CD8+ T cells had more expanded clones than CD4+ T cells on average.

The CDR3 holds 14 amino acids from the cysteine to the phenylalanine. Of the read, only the CDR3 DNA is kept; its 42 bases are in frame from base 1. Cut back by 8 bases and 1 base, the V and J ends lie 14 bases apart. Based on the germline V gene (reference sequence), the CDR1 and CDR2 sequences are MNHNY and SVGAGI. The trial excluded patients who had a history of autoimmune disease or who were on systemic immunosuppression. Peripheral blood for TCR sequencing was collected from all dose cohorts at baseline, on cycle 4 day 1, and on cycle 7 day 1. Samples were obtained from an open-label, multicenter, first-in-human phase I dose-escalation trial of ivuxolimab. Adults with locally advanced or metastatic melanoma, renal cell, hepatocellular, or head and neck squamous cell carcinoma were enrolled in the trial. Before TCR sequencing, CD4+ T cells and CD8+ T cells from peripheral blood were sorted into separate populations.

For sequencing of the TCRbeta CDR3 region, genomic DNA was extracted from the sorted cells. The immunoSEQ Assay was used for sequencing of TCRbeta CDR3 regions. TCRdb carries this immuneACCESS record with in-frame sequences only. Its versions omit some clonotypes, under half of them owing to an unresolved V gene in the studies checked, with the rest unexplained. The sample table holds some 70,000 clones, of which roughly nine tenths were seen once. The ten largest make up less than 2.5% of the sample. The sample here was CD4+ or CD8+ T cells sorted from blood, taken in a trial of the OX40 agonist ivuxolimab. The chain links TRBV6-6 with TRBJ2-5; the D gene could be TRBD1 or TRBD2, each one agreeing over 5 bases. This TCR derives from an adult with an advanced solid tumor such as melanoma, head and neck, liver or kidney cancer. The CDR3 region has the sequence CASLGGNGQETQYF. In nucleotides, the sequence is TGTGCCAGCCTTGGGGGAAATGGCCAAGAGACCCAGTACTTC.